This T cell receptor beta chain comes out of a study of T cell responses to AZD1222 COVID-19 vaccine. The CDR3 is 15 residues long. Germline V gene lookup returns CDR1 MRHNA and CDR2 SNTAGT. Trimming cost V 4 bases and J 2 bases; bases outside gene matches: 4. Clones were sequenced by immunoSEQ multiplex PCR, and TCRdb holds only the in-frame ones, with some missing. Of approximately 180,000 clones in the sample, around 88% are singletons; the top ten hold approximately 8%. The sequence came from an adult in good health. The sequences come from peripheral blood, collected on day 0 of AZD1222 vaccination. J is TRBJ2-1 and V is TRBV6-4, with TRBD2 matching 8 bases. In nucleotides, the CDR3 is TGTGCCAGCAGTGTTGCCGGGGGGGCCTACAATGAGCAGTTCTTC. It encodes CASSVAGGAYNEQFF.